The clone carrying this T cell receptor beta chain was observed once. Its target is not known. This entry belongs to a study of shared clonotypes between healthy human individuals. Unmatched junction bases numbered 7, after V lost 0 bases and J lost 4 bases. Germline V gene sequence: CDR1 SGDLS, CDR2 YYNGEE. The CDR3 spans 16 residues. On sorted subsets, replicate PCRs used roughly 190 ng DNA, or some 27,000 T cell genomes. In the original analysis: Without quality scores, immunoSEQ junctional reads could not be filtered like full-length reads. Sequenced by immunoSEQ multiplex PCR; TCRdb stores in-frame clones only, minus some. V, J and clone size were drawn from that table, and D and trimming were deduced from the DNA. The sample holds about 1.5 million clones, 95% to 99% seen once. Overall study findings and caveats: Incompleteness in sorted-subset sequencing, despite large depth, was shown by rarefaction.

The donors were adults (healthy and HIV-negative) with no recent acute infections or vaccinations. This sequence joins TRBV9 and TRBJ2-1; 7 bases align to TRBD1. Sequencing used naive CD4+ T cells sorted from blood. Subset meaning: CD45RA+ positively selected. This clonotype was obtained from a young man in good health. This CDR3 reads CASSVVSGGSYNEQFF. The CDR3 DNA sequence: TGTGCCAGCAGCGTAGTTTCAGGGGGTTCTTACAATGAGCAGTTCTTC.